A selection of T cell receptor beta chains follows, all from one sample in a study of PD-L1 blockade in urothelial cancer. Sequenced by immunoSEQ multiplex PCR; TCRdb stores in-frame clones only, minus some. Of about 51,000 clones in the sample, more than 75% were seen once. The specimen comprised PBMCs, sampled around atezolizumab (anti-PD-L1) treatment. The receptors originated from a man aged 55 to 69 with urothelial cancer. Each CDR3 is given with its conserved first and last residue. Fields, in order: CDR3 protein, CDR3 DNA, V gene, J gene, D gene, clone size. The D gene is left open where the match is weak. Rows give clone size only sometimes, using once, few, many, or a class for an expanded clone.

CDR3: CASSPGQASPEAFF
DNA: TGTGCCAGCTCCCCGGGACAGGCCTCTCCTGAAGCTTTCTTT
V: TRBV18
J: TRBJ1-1
D: TRBD1
size: NA

CDR3: CASSLSPGSQASEQFF
DNA: TGCGCCAGCAGCCTATCACCGGGATCCCAAGCAAGTGAGCAGTTCTTC
V: TRBV4-1
J: TRBJ2-1
D: NA
size: NA

CDR3: CASSLARQETQYF
DNA: TGTGCCAGCAGCTTGGCTAGGCAAGAGACCCAGTACTTC
V: TRBV5-4
J: TRBJ2-5
D: NA
size: NA

CDR3: CASSLSWPSDTQYF
DNA: TGTGCCAGCAGCCTCTCGTGGCCATCAGATACGCAGTATTTT
V: TRBV11-1
J: TRBJ2-3
D: NA
size: few

CDR3: CASTSGWGQHYGYTF
DNA: TGCGCCAGCACCTCCGGTTGGGGGCAACACTATGGCTACACCTTC
V: TRBV4-1
J: TRBJ1-2
D: NA
size: NA

CDR3: CANSRDRDRNEKLFF
DNA: TGCGCCAACAGCCGGGACCGGGACAGGAATGAAAAACTGTTTTTT
V: TRBV4-3
J: TRBJ1-4
D: TRBD1
size: NA

CDR3: CASSLSRGMNTGELFF
DNA: TGTGCCAGCAGCTTATCAAGGGGGATGAACACCGGGGAGCTGTTTTTT
V: TRBV7-2
J: TRBJ2-2
D: NA
size: NA

CDR3: CASSQDRSPASNEQFF
DNA: TGTGCCAGCAGCCAAGATAGATCCCCCGCGTCCAATGAGCAGTTCTTC
V: TRBV14
J: TRBJ2-1
D: NA
size: NA

CDR3: CASSYSLAGASYEQYF
DNA: TGTGCCAGCAGTTACTCCTTAGCGGGGGCCTCCTACGAGCAGTACTTC
V: TRBV6-5
J: TRBJ2-7
D: TRBD2
size: few

CDR3: CARREKAGGLDEQYF
DNA: TGCGCCAGAAGAGAAAAAGCGGGGGGTTTGGACGAGCAGTACTTC
V: TRBV10-1
J: TRBJ2-7
D: TRBD2
size: NA

CDR3: CASRRDAGAAYEQYF
DNA: TGTGCCAGCAGGAGGGATGCGGGGGCGGCCTACGAGCAGTACTTC
V: TRBV6-5
J: TRBJ2-7
D: NA
size: once

CDR3: CASSLGRADTQYF
DNA: TGTGCCAGCAGCTTAGGTCGGGCAGATACGCAGTATTTT
V: TRBV7-2
J: TRBJ2-3
D: NA
size: NA

CDR3: CASSTPLVPLSGANVLTF
DNA: TGTGCCAGTAGTACGCCACTAGTCCCCCTCTCTGGGGCCAACGTCCTGACTTTC
V: TRBV19
J: TRBJ2-6
D: NA
size: NA

CDR3: CASSISGTGADEQYF
DNA: TGTGCCAGCAGCATCTCCGGGACTGGGGCGGACGAGCAGTACTTC
V: TRBV11-3
J: TRBJ2-7
D: NA
size: once

CDR3: CASSLGGEQYF
DNA: TGTGCCAGCAGCTTGGGCGGCGAGCAGTACTTC
V: TRBV5-6
J: TRBJ2-7
D: NA
size: NA

CDR3: CASSLAERGSYEQYF
DNA: TGTGCCAGCAGCTTAGCCGAGCGGGGGAGCTACGAGCAGTACTTC
V: TRBV7-8
J: TRBJ2-7
D: TRBD2
size: NA

CDR3: CASSLVLAGDKYF
DNA: TGTGCCAGCAGCTTAGTTCTAGCGGGAGATAAGTACTTC
V: TRBV7-8
J: TRBJ2-7
D: TRBD2
size: NA

CDR3: CSVQGDSYEQYF
DNA: TGCAGCGTGCAGGGGGATAGCTACGAGCAGTACTTC
V: TRBV29-1
J: TRBJ2-7
D: TRBD1
size: NA

CDR3: CASWTGSYGYTF
DNA: TGTGCCAGCTGGACAGGGTCTTATGGCTACACCTTC
V: TRBV28
J: TRBJ1-2
D: TRBD1
size: NA

CDR3: CASSPDGVQTDTQYF
DNA: TGTGCCAGCTCACCAGACGGGGTCCAAACAGATACGCAGTATTTT
V: TRBV18
J: TRBJ2-3
D: NA
size: once

CDR3: CASSLGGLGTDTQYF
DNA: TGTGCCAGCAGCTTGGGGGGGCTAGGCACAGATACGCAGTATTTT
V: TRBV5-4
J: TRBJ2-3
D: NA
size: NA

CDR3: CAISAHGTGATLSESGELFF
DNA: TGTGCCATCAGTGCGCATGGGACAGGGGCCACCCTATCGGAGTCCGGGGAGCTGTTTTTT
V: TRBV10-3
J: TRBJ2-2
D: TRBD1
size: NA

CDR3: CASRPPGREGTQYF
DNA: TGTGCCAGCAGGCCGCCAGGGCGGGAAGGGACCCAGTACTTC
V: TRBV7-2
J: TRBJ2-5
D: NA
size: NA